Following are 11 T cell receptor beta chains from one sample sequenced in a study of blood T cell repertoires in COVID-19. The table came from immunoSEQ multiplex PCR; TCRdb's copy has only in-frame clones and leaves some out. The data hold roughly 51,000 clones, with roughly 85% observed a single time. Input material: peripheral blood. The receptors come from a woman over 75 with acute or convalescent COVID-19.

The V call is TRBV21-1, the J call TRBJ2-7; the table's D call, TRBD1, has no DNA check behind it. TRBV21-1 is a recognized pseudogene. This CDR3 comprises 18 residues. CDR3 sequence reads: CASSKGNGTGGKLYEQYF. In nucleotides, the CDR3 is TGTGCCAGCAGCAAAGGGAACGGGACAGGGGGAAAGTTGTACGAGCAGTACTTC.

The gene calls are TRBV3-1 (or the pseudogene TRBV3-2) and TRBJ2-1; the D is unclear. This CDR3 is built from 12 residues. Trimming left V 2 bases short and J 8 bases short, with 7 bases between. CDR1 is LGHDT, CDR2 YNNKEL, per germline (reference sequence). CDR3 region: CASSQSVDEQFF. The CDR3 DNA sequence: TGTGCCAGCAGCCAATCTGTCGATGAGCAGTTCTTC.

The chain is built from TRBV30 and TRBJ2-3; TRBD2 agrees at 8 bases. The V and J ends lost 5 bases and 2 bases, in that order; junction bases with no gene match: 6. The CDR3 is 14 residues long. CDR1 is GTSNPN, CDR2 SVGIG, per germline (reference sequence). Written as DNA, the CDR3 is TGTGCCTGGTCCCGGCGGGGGGCCACAGATACGCAGTATTTT. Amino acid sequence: CAWSRRGATDTQYF.

The CDR3 DNA reads TGTGCCTCTAAGGGGGCTGGAAATCAGCCCCAGCATTTT. Translated: CASKGAGNQPQHF. J is TRBJ1-5 and V is TRBV19; 7 bases are shared with TRBD1. This CDR3 comprises 13 residues. V gave up 11 bases and J gave up 4 bases; unmatched junction bases: 8. Germline CDR1 is LNHDA and CDR2 is SQIVND (reference sequence).

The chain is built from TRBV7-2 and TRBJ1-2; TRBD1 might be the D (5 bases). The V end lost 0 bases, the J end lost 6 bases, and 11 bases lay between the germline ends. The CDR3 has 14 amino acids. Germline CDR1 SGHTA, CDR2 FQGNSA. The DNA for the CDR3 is TGTGCCAGCAGCTTAGCAACGCGGGACGATGGCTACACCTTC. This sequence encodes CASSLATRDDGYTF.

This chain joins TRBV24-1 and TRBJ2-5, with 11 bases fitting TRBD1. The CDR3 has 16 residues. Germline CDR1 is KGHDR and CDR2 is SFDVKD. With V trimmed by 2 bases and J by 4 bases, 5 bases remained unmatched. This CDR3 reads CATSDSGQGAGETQYF. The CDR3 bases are TGTGCCACCAGTGATTCCGGACAGGGGGCTGGAGAGACCCAGTACTTC.

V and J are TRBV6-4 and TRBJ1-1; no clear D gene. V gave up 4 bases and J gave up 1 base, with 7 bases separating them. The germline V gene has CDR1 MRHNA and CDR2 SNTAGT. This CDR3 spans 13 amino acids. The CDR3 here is CASSVEGNTEAFF. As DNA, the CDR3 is TGTGCCAGCAGTGTCGAGGGGAACACTGAAGCTTTCTTT.

This chain's CDR3 is CASSPRGNSYEQYF. Here the CDR3 DNA reads TGTGCCAGCAGTCCCCGGGGGAACTCCTACGAGCAGTACTTC. The V call is TRBV11-1, the J call TRBJ2-7; D perhaps matches TRBD2 (6 bases). Trimming took off 6 bases at V and 0 bases at J, with 12 bases between the two ends. This CDR3 comprises 14 residues. Germline CDR1 SGHAT, CDR2 FQDESV (reference sequence).

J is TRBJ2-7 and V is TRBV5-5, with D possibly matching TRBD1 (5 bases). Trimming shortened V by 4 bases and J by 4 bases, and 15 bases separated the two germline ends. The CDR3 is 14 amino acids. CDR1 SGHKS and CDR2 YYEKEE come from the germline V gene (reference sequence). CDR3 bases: TGTGCCAGCAGCCCAGGGTCCGGATCATACGAGCAGTACTTC. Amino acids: CASSPGSGSYEQYF.

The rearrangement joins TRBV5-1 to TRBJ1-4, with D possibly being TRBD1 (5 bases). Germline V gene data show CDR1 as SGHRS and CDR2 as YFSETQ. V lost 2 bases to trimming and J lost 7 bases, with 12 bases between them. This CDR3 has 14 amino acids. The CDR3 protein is CASSLGGVGEKLFF. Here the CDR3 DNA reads TGCGCCAGCAGCTTAGGAGGGGTCGGTGAAAAACTGTTTTTT.

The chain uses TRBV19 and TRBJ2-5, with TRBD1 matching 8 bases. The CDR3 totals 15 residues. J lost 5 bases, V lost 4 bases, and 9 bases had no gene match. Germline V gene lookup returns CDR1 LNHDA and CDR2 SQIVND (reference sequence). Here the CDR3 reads CASSRGQGGSETQYF. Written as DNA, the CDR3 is TGTGCCAGTAGTAGAGGACAGGGCGGTTCCGAGACCCAGTACTTC.